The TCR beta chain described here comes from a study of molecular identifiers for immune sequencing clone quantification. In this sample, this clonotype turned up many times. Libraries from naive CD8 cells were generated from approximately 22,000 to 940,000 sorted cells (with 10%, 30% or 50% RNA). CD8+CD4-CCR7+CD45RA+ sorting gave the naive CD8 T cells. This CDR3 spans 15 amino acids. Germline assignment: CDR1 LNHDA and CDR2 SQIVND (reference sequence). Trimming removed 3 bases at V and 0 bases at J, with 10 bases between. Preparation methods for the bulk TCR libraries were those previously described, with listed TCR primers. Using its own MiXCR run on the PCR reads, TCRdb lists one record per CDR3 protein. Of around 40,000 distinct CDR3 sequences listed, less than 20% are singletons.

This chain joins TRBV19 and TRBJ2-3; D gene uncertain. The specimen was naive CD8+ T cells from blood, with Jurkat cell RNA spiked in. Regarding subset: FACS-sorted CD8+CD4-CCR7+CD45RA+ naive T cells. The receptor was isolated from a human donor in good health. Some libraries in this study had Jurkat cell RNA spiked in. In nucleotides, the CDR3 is TGTGCCAGTAGTATTTACGGGCGAAGCACAGATACGCAGTATTTT. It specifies CASSIYGRSTDTQYF.